The T cell receptor (beta chain) described here comes from a study of T cells in Graves' hyperthyroidism and ophthalmopathy. Losses at the gene ends were 4 bases for V and 5 bases for J; bases not matched to a gene: 3. Germline V gene data show CDR1 as SGHRS and CDR2 as YFSETQ. The CDR3 contains 15 residues. TCR beta CDR3 regions were amplified from RNA transcripts. TCR CDR3 regions were first amplified by RT-PCR with HTBI primers. TCRdb independently ran MiXCR on the multiplex PCR reads; one entry per CDR3 protein. The sample includes a few hundred thousand distinct CDR3 sequences, approximately 15% seen only once; the top ten take 3% to 4%. Orbital computed tomography, thyroid ultrasound, serum thyroxine and TRAb, and clinical symptoms together informed the diagnoses. Study outcomes and limitations: It was a median about 6.5 months before onset that the model predicted ophthalmopathy.

This clonotype was seen a handful of times. Its antigen remains unknown. The clonotype comes from a woman aged 40 to 50 with Graves' ophthalmopathy. This chain uses TRBV5-1 with TRBJ2-5; 15 nucleotides align to TRBD2. Specimen: blood. The CDR3 here is CASSRTSGRAETQYF. In DNA form, the CDR3 reads TGCGCCAGCAGCAGGACTAGCGGGAGGGCCGAGACCCAGTACTTC. The complete variable domain, with remaining parts taken from reference TRBV5-1 and TRBJ2-5, reads KAGVTQTPRYLIKTRGQQVTLSCSPISGHRSVSWYQQTPGQGLQFLFEYFSETQRNKGNFPGRFSGRQFSNSRSEMNVSTLELGDSALYLCASSRTSGRAETQYFGPGTRLLVL.